These 27 T cell receptor beta chains share one sample of origin, sequenced in a study of blood T cell repertoires in COVID-19. Sequencing used immunoSEQ multiplex PCR; TCRdb keeps in-frame clones, though not all of them. Of about 240,000 clones listed, less than 90% were seen once; the top ten hold 6.2%. The source material was peripheral blood. The receptors were sampled from a man in his sixties with acute or convalescent COVID-19.

In regard to this clone: In the same sample, other DNA sequences code for this CDR3. The chain combines TRBV5-1 with TRBJ2-7, with TRBD1 matching over 9 bases. The CDR3 is 14 residues long. The V gene end was trimmed by 0 bases and the J gene end by 2 bases; junction bases not matched to a gene: 0. Germline-derived CDR1 and CDR2 are SGHRS and YFSETQ. The CDR3 spells CASSLGQGAYEQYF. The CDR3 DNA reads as TGCGCCAGCAGCTTGGGACAGGGGGCCTACGAGCAGTACTTC. The full variable domain, rest sourced from reference TRBV5-1 and TRBJ2-7, is KAGVTQTPRYLIKTRGQQVTLSCSPISGHRSVSWYQQTPGQGLQFLFEYFSETQRNKGNFPGRFSGRQFSNSRSEMNVSTLELGDSALYLCASSLGQGAYEQYFGPGTRLTVT.

The rearrangement links TRBV3-1 (or the pseudogene TRBV3-2) to TRBJ2-7, with D maybe TRBD1 (7 bases). This CDR3 has 15 residues. V was shortened by 4 bases and J by 1 base, with 14 bases between the two germline ends. Germline loops: CDR1 LGHDT, CDR2 YNNKEL (reference sequence). The CDR3 region is CASSRGTARSYEQYF. The CDR3 region has the DNA TGTGCCAGCAGCCGCGGGACAGCGAGGTCCTACGAGCAGTACTTC.

This CDR3 reads CASLDQGTEAFF. CDR3 coding DNA: TGCGCCAGCCTTGACCAGGGGACTGAAGCTTTCTTT. The chain links TRBV5-1 to TRBJ1-1, with D tentatively TRBD1 (6 bases). The CDR3 is 12 amino acids. CDR1 SGHRS and CDR2 YFSETQ come from the germline V gene. The ends were cut back, 7 bases at V and 5 bases at J, with 12 bases in the middle.

As to this clone: One end of the junction is discordant with germline, which a read error may explain. The chain uses TRBV6-2 or TRBV6-3 and TRBJ1-2; D remains ambiguous. The CDR3 contains 11 residues. Germline-derived CDR1 and CDR2 are MNHEY and SVGEGT. The CDR3, as DNA: TGTGCCAGCAGTAGACCCGGGGATCGCGCGTTC. Amino acids: CASSRPGDRAF.

CDR3 coding DNA: TGCAGTGCTAGTAAAGCTCTAGGATCAGATACGCAGTATTTT. Translation gives CSASKALGSDTQYF. The chain employs TRBV20-1 and TRBJ2-3, with D hard to call. V was clipped by 3 bases and J by 4 bases, with 14 bases between them. This CDR3 region has 14 residues. Germline CDR1 and CDR2: DFQATT and SNEGSKA (reference sequence).

This chain uses TRBV19 with TRBJ2-7, with 10 bases that match TRBD1. V dropped 4 bases and J dropped 2; count of bases not matched to a gene: 2. The germline CDR1 and CDR2 sequences are LNHDA and SQIVND (reference sequence). The CDR3 covers 14 residues. For the CDR3, the DNA is TGTGCCAGTAGTAGGACAGGGGGTACCTACGAGCAGTACTTC. Translated, it gives CASSRTGGTYEQYF.

The chain links TRBV4-3 to TRBJ1-2; no firm D call. The germline V and J ends were trimmed by 3 bases and 6 bases, with 8 bases remaining between them. The germline V gene has CDR1 LGHNA and CDR2 YSLEER. The CDR3 sequence is 12 residues long. The CDR3 DNA is TGCGCCAGCAGCCAGAGTTCTCATGGCTACACCTTC. As protein: CASSQSSHGYTF.

V usage is TRBV7-2 and J usage is TRBJ2-5; possible D gene TRBD2, 5 bases. Germline CDR1 and CDR2: SGHTA and FQGNSA. Trimming stripped 5 bases from V and 4 bases from J, with 17 bases between. The CDR3 loop spans 15 amino acids. The CDR3 loop reads CASSGPDWERETQYF. For the CDR3, the DNA is TGTGCCAGCAGCGGACCCGACTGGGAGCGAGAGACCCAGTACTTC.

V usage is TRBV9 and J usage is TRBJ1-1; TRBD1 matches 8 bases. Germline V gene lookup returns CDR1 SGDLS and CDR2 YYNGEE. CDR3 length: 15 residues. With 3 bases clipped from V and 5 bases from J, the junction kept 9 bases outside the gene matches. The CDR3 region is CASSAPPHRGTEAFF. The CDR3 region has the DNA TGTGCCAGCAGCGCACCCCCCCACAGGGGGACTGAAGCTTTCTTT.

The chain uses TRBV6-2 or TRBV6-3 and TRBJ2-1, with a weak D call TRBD2 (6 bases). CDR3 length: 15 residues. V was trimmed by 6 bases and J by 4 bases, leaving 16 bases between them. CDR1 and CDR2 (germline): MNHEY, SVGEGT. CDR3: CASSRDIGTYNEQFF. As DNA, the CDR3 is TGTGCCAGCAGCCGAGACATAGGGACTTACAATGAGCAGTTCTTC.

The chain is built from TRBV27 and TRBJ1-1; the D gene is possibly TRBD1 (5 bases). There are 16 residues in the CDR3. CDR1 MNHEY and CDR2 SMNVEV come from the germline V gene (reference sequence). V was cut by 6 bases and J by 4 bases, with 21 bases left in between. The CDR3 spells CASSQNNRIGGTEAFF. The CDR3 nucleotides are TGTGCCAGCAGCCAAAACAACAGGATTGGCGGCACTGAAGCTTTCTTT.

The chain carries TRBV11-2 and TRBJ1-6, with 9 nucleotides matching TRBD1. Germline V gene lookup returns CDR1 SGHAT and CDR2 FQNNGV. Trimming cost V 1 base and J 10 bases; bases outside gene matches: 5. The length of the CDR3 is 15 residues. The CDR3: CASSLVGQGASPLHF. Here the CDR3 DNA reads TGTGCCAGCAGCTTAGTGGGACAGGGAGCCTCACCCCTCCACTTT.

V and J are TRBV7-9 and TRBJ2-7, with TRBD2 matching 9 bases. This CDR3 contains 16 residues. Germline-derived CDR1 and CDR2 are SEHNR and FQNEAQ (reference sequence). With V trimmed by 4 bases and J by 2 bases, 9 bases remained unmatched. CDR3 coding DNA: TGTGCCAGCAGCTCCATTATAGCGGGAGACCCCTACGAGCAGTACTTC. Its protein is CASSSIIAGDPYEQYF.

This clone was recorded only once. DNA for the CDR3: TGTGCCACCAGCAGGAAGTCTCTCGGCGGGGAGCTGTTTTTT. Residues: CATSRKSLGGELFF. This chain links TRBV15 with TRBJ2-2; D unclear. The CDR3 covers 14 residues. The germline V gene encodes CDR1 LNHNV and CDR2 YYDKDF (reference sequence). V gave up 3 bases and J gave up 7 bases, with 12 bases separating them.

This chain links TRBV2 with TRBJ1-5, with 9 bases that match TRBD1. The CDR3 spans 14 residues. Germline V gene data show CDR1 as SNHLY and CDR2 as FYNNEI. V dropped 6 bases and J dropped 6; count of bases not matched to a gene: 6. The CDR3 reads CASRITGGPQPQHF. CDR3 nucleotides: TGTGCCAGCAGGATCACAGGGGGCCCTCAGCCCCAGCATTTT.

The genes are TRBV28 and TRBJ2-7, with TRBD1 as a possible D gene (5 bases). The germline V gene encodes CDR1 MDHEN and CDR2 SYDVKM. This CDR3 region has 12 residues. Trimming removed 7 bases from V and 4 bases from J, with 11 bases in between. Written as DNA, the CDR3 is TGTGCCAGCACAGGGTTGACTTACGAGCAGTACTTC. It translates to CASTGLTYEQYF.

The chain employs TRBV28 and TRBJ1-4, with D unclear. Germline lookup yields CDR1 MDHEN and CDR2 SYDVKM. This CDR3 has 11 amino acids. Trimming stripped 6 bases from V and 11 bases from J, with 10 bases between. The CDR3 nucleotides are TGTGCCAGCAGCCGAAGAGGGAAACTGTTTTTT. It encodes CASSRRGKLFF.

This clone was seen just once. The rearrangement uses TRBV6-5 and TRBJ2-7; TRBD2 matches at 8 bases. Germline CDR1 is MNHEY and CDR2 is SVGAGI. The CDR3 has 14 residues. V was pared by 0 bases and J by 7 bases, with 5 bases of the junction left unmatched. The CDR3 coding sequence is TGTGCCAGCAGTTACTCCAGCGGGAGCGGGGAGCAGTACTTC. Its protein is CASSYSSGSGEQYF.

This clone was detected once. This rearrangement joins TRBV4-3 to TRBJ2-7; 10 bases agree with TRBD2. The junction had 7 bases not matched to a gene; V was cut back by 0 bases and J by 2 bases. Germline CDR1 reads LGHNA; CDR2 reads YSLEER. This CDR3 region has 17 residues. The CDR3 reads CASSQEGGLAGAYEQYF. The CDR3 DNA sequence: TGCGCCAGCAGCCAAGAGGGGGGTCTAGCGGGAGCCTACGAGCAGTACTTC.

V gene TRBV3-1 (or the pseudogene TRBV3-2) combines with J gene TRBJ2-2, with a weak D call TRBD2 (6 bases). This CDR3 region has 11 residues. Trimming took 10 bases from V and 8 from J, leaving 11 bases between them. The V gene's germline CDR1 is LGHDT and CDR2 YNNKEL (reference sequence). The CDR3: CATGVRGELFF. The CDR3 DNA reads as TGTGCCACGGGAGTTCGTGGGGAGCTGTTTTTT.

The chain joins TRBV6-5 to TRBJ1-5, with D tentatively TRBD1 (6 bases). Germline assignment: CDR1 MNHEY and CDR2 SVGAGI. Trimming removed 0 bases from V and 3 bases from J, with 9 bases in between. This CDR3 region has 15 residues. CDR3 DNA: TGTGCCAGCAGTTACTCAACAGGGCTCAATCAGCCCCAGCATTTT. Amino acid sequence: CASSYSTGLNQPQHF.

The rearrangement uses TRBV28 and TRBJ2-7; TRBD1 agrees at 10 bases. Germline V gene data show CDR1 as MDHEN and CDR2 as SYDVKM. The CDR3 length is 16 residues. V gave up 1 base and J gave up 5 bases; unmatched junction bases: 8. The DNA of the CDR3 is TGTGCCAGCAGTTTATCAAGGGACAGGGGCATAGACGAGCAGTACTTC. Encoded protein: CASSLSRDRGIDEQYF.

The table lists this clone with a few counts. The genes are TRBV7-9 and TRBJ2-2; D is perhaps TRBD2 (6 bases). Trimming stripped 2 bases from V and 3 bases from J, with 10 bases between. The CDR3 covers 15 residues. Germline V gene lookup returns CDR1 SEHNR and CDR2 FQNEAQ (reference sequence). CDR3 protein: CASSLSGVDTGELFF. For the CDR3, the DNA is TGTGCCAGCAGCTTATCGGGAGTGGACACCGGGGAGCTGTTTTTT. Full variable domain (missing parts from reference TRBV7-9 and TRBJ2-2): DTGVSQNPRHKITKRGQNVTFRCDPISEHNRLYWYRQTLGQGPEFLTYFQNEAQLEKSRLLSDRFSAERPKGSFSTLEIQRTEQGDSAMYLCASSLSGVDTGELFFGEGSRLTVL.

CDR3 residues: CASSAVTGGIDTQYF. CDR3 DNA sequence: TGTGCCAGCAGCGCCGTGACAGGGGGCATAGATACGCAGTATTTT. The chain couples TRBV9 to TRBJ2-3; the match to TRBD1 covers 10 bases. V trimming: 3 bases; J trimming: 5 bases; junction bases outside the gene matches: 6. Germline CDR1 is SGDLS and CDR2 is YYNGEE. The CDR3 spans 15 residues.

This clone was counted between two and nine times. This chain joins TRBV27 and TRBJ2-7, with 9 positions matching TRBD1. The CDR3 length is 15 residues. The germline gives CDR1 MNHEY, CDR2 SMNVEV (reference sequence). Germline trimming cut 3 bases from V and 2 bases from J; bases unmatched to any gene: 5. CDR3 amino acids: CASSLVGTGTYEQYF. CDR3 coding DNA: TGTGCCAGCAGTTTGGTCGGGACAGGGACCTACGAGCAGTACTTC.

This clone was counted between two and nine times. This chain joins TRBV7-8 and TRBJ2-7; TRBD2 matches at 9 bases. Germline CDR1 and CDR2: SGHVS and FQNEAQ. The CDR3 length is 15 residues. V was clipped by 5 bases and J by 3 bases; unmatched bases: 8. In DNA form, the CDR3 reads TGTGCCAGCAGCCTCCTGACTAGCGGATACTACGAGCAGTACTTC. Translating gives CASSLLTSGYYEQYF. The full variable domain, in which reference TRBV7-8 and TRBJ2-7 provide the parts outside the CDR3, is GAGVSQSPRYKVAKRGQDVALRCDPISGHVSLFWYQQALGQGPEFLTYFQNEAQLDKSGLPSDRFFAERPEGSVSTLKIQRTQQEDSAVYLCASSLLTSGYYEQYFGPGTRLTVT.

The chain uses TRBV28 and TRBJ2-1; 7 bases match TRBD1. CDR1 and CDR2 (germline): MDHEN, SYDVKM. The CDR3 consists of 16 residues. With V trimmed by 7 bases and J by 2 bases, 11 bases remained unmatched. In DNA, the CDR3 is TGTGCCAGCATCAACAGGGGATTTGGACCCTACAATGAGCAGTTCTTC. It translates to CASINRGFGPYNEQFF.